This TCR beta chain was captured by sequencing in a study of blood T cell repertoires in COVID-19. On the study more broadly: Samples came from the United States, Italy and Spain, spanning acute and convalescent COVID-19. Nucleic acid was either cDNA or gDNA, and it came from T cells, B-cell-depleted T cells, or PBMCs.

Germline assignment: CDR1 SGHRS and CDR2 YFSETQ. The CDR3 sequence is 18 residues long. Trimming took 2 bases from V and 9 from J; bases not matched to a gene: 13. Authors' processing steps: How many nucleated cells were present was estimated from reference gene primer amplification. Repertoires were generated with immunoSEQ multiplex PCR, while TCRdb's copy carries only in-frame clones and drops some. V, J and clone size derive from that table, while D and trimming were established from the DNA sequence. The sample contains over 65,000 clones, about four fifths of which appear only once. The sequence derives from an elderly man with acute or convalescent COVID-19. The V call is TRBV5-1, the J call TRBJ2-1, with 14 bases identical to TRBD2. Sequenced input: peripheral blood. The CDR3: CASSFRTAGTSGRGEQFF. In DNA form, the CDR3 reads TGCGCCAGCAGCTTCCGGACAGCCGGGACTAGCGGGAGAGGTGAGCAGTTCTTC.